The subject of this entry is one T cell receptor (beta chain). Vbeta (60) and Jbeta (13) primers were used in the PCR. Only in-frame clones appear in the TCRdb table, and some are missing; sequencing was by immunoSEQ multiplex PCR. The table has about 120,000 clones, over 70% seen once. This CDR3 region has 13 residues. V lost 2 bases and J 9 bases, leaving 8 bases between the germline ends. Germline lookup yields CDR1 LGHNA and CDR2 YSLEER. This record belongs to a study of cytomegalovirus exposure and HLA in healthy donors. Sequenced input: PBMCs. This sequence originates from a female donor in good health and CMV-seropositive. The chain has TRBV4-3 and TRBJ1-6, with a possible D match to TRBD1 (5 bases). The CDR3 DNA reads TGCGCCAGCAGCCAATCTGGGGCTTCACCCCTCCACTTT. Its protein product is CASSQSGASPLHF.